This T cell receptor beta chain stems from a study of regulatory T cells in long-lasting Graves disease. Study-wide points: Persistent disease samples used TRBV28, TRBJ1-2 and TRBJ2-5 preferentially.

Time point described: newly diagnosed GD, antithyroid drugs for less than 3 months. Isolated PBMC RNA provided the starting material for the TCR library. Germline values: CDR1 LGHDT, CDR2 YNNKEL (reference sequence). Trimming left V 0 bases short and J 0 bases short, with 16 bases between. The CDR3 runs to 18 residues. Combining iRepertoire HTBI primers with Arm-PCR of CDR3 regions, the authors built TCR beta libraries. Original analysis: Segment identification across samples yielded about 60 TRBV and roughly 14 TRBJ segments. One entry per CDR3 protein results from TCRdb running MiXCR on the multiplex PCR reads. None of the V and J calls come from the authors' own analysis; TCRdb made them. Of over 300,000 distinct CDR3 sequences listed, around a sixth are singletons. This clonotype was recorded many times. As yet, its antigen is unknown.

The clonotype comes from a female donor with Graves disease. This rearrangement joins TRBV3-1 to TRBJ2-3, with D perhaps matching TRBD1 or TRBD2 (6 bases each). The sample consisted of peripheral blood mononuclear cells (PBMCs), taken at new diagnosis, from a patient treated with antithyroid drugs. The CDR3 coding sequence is TGTGCCAGCAGCCAAGACTCCGGAAGGGGGGAGAGCACAGATACGCAGTATTTT. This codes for CASSQDSGRGESTDTQYF.